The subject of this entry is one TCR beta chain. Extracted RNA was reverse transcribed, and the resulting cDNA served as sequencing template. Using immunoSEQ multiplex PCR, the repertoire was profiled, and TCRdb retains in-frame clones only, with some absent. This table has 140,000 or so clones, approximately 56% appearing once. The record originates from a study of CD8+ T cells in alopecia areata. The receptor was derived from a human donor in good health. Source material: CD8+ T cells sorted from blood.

This chain's CDR3 is CASSLVGAVYEQYF. In DNA, the CDR3 is TGCGCCAGCAGCTTGGTTGGAGCGGTCTACGAGCAGTACTTC. The chain recombines TRBV5-1 with TRBJ2-7, with D possibly TRBD2 on 5 matching bases. Trimming left V 0 bases short and J 3 bases short, with 10 bases between. Germline V gene sequence: CDR1 SGHRS, CDR2 YFSETQ. This CDR3 is 14 amino acids long.